One sample yielded the 14 T cell receptor beta chains listed below, sequenced in a study of blood T cell repertoires in COVID-19. Sequencing was performed with immunoSEQ multiplex PCR; in TCRdb, only in-frame clones are kept and a portion is missing. The sample consists of a few hundred thousand clones, roughly 90% of them appearing once. Sequenced material: PBMCs or T cells enriched from blood (not recorded which). These receptors originate from a woman in her 40s who had been exposed to COVID-19.

The chain recombines TRBV12-3 or TRBV12-4 with TRBJ2-3, with 9 bases identical to TRBD1. With V trimmed by 6 bases and J by 3 bases, 1 base remained unmatched. The CDR3 contains 13 residues. The CDR3 here is CASRTGGTDTQYF. The CDR3 DNA reads TGTGCCAGCAGGACAGGGGGGACAGATACGCAGTATTTT.

The chain links TRBV5-8 to TRBJ2-1; D gene uncertain. Trimming removed 3 bases from V and 6 bases from J, with 16 bases in between. Germline V gene data show CDR1 as SGHTS and CDR2 as YDEGEE. The CDR3 runs 15 residues. CDR3 residues: CASSSGVLQSNEQFF. CDR3 bases: TGTGCCAGCAGCTCCGGAGTTCTGCAATCCAATGAGCAGTTCTTC.

V usage is TRBV15 and J usage is TRBJ1-1; D not certain. CDR1 and CDR2 (germline): LNHNV, YYDKDF (reference sequence). Trimming pared 1 base from V and 1 base from J, leaving 10 bases between. The CDR3 runs 15 residues. The CDR3 bases are TGTGCCACCAGCAGAGGCGGCGCCGCGAACACTGAAGCTTTCTTT. As protein: CATSRGGAANTEAFF. Using reference TRBV15 and TRBJ1-1 for the parts outside the CDR3, the full variable domain is DAMVIQNPRYQVTQFGKPVTLSCSQTLNHNVMYWYQQKSSQAPKLLFHYYDKDFNNEADTPDNFQSRRPNTSFCFLDIRSPGLGDTAMYLCATSRGGAANTEAFFGQGTRLTVV.

CDR3 sequence: CASSQDRLGQGFSYTF. The CDR3 bases are TGTGCCAGCAGCCAAGATCGTCTGGGACAGGGTTTTAGCTACACCTTC. The rearrangement uses TRBV4-2 and TRBJ1-2; TRBD1 agrees at 9 bases. J gave up 9 bases and V 0 bases, and 11 bases lay outside the gene matches. The CDR3 contains 16 residues. Germline V gene lookup returns CDR1 LGHNA and CDR2 YNFKEQ.

The chain is built from TRBV3-1 (or the pseudogene TRBV3-2) and TRBJ1-5; TRBD1 matches at 11 bases. There are 17 residues in the CDR3. The J segment lost 7 bases and the V segment lost 2 bases, leaving 10 bases of the junction unmatched. Per germline, CDR1 LGHDT and CDR2 YNNKEL (reference sequence). The CDR3: CASSQRDRGAPGQPQHF. The CDR3 DNA follows: TGTGCCAGCAGCCAAAGGGACAGGGGGGCCCCTGGGCAGCCCCAGCATTTT.

The chain links TRBV2 to TRBJ1-4, with D possibly being TRBD1 (5 bases). V was shortened by 6 bases and J by 5 bases, with 13 bases between the two germline ends. CDR3 length equals 14 residues. Looked up from germline, CDR1 is SNHLY and CDR2 is FYNNEI. CDR3 residues: CASRKGRKNEKLFF. In nucleotides, the CDR3 is TGTGCCAGCAGAAAGGGGCGTAAGAATGAAAAACTGTTTTTT. The variable domain in full, with the rest retrieved from reference TRBV2 and TRBJ1-4, is EPEVTQTPSHQVTQMGQEVILRCVPISNHLYFYWYRQILGQKVEFLVSFYNNEISEKSEIFDDQFSVERPDGSNFTLKIRSTKLEDSAMYFCASRKGRKNEKLFFGSGTQLSVL.

CDR3 in amino acids: CASSRSGGSGNTIYF. The CDR3 DNA follows: TGTGCCAGCAGCCGATCAGGGGGCTCTGGAAACACCATATATTTT. This chain joins TRBV3-1 (or the pseudogene TRBV3-2) and TRBJ1-3; 7 nucleotides align to TRBD1. The CDR3 sequence is 15 residues long. J gave up 0 bases and V 4 bases, and 3 bases lay outside the gene matches. The germline V gene has CDR1 LGHDT and CDR2 YNNKEL (reference sequence).

This clone was recorded only once. The chain employs TRBV5-4 and TRBJ2-2, with a possible D match to TRBD1 (5 bases). V was clipped by 4 bases and J by 3 bases, with 13 bases between them. This CDR3 has 15 residues. Germline V gene sequence: CDR1 SGHNT, CDR2 YYREEE (reference sequence). CDR3 DNA: TGTGCCAGCAGCCAGCAAGGGGTATACACCGGGGAGCTGTTTTTT. It translates to CASSQQGVYTGELFF.

V and J are TRBV19 and TRBJ1-1, with a possible D match to TRBD1 (6 bases). V was pared by 7 bases and J by 4 bases, with 10 bases between. CDR1 is LNHDA and CDR2 is SQIVND in the germline V gene (reference sequence). This CDR3 comprises 12 residues. CDR3 in DNA: TGTGCCAGTACACAGGGATTCACTGAAGCTTTCTTT. Encoded protein: CASTQGFTEAFF.

This chain links TRBV24-1 with TRBJ1-5; the match to TRBD1 covers 12 bases. CDR1 KGHDR and CDR2 SFDVKD come from the germline V gene. This CDR3 comprises 18 residues. Trimming cost V 8 bases and J 0 bases; bases outside gene matches: 10. CDR3 sequence reads: CATTGGDRGLSSNQPQHF. In nucleotides, the CDR3 is TGTGCCACCACCGGAGGGGACAGGGGGCTGAGTAGCAATCAGCCCCAGCATTTT.

This rearrangement joins TRBV4-1 to TRBJ1-4, with 7 bases matching TRBD1. Germline trimming cut 4 bases from V and 7 bases from J; bases unmatched to any gene: 12. The CDR3 extends over 16 amino acids. Germline V gene data show CDR1 as MGHRA and CDR2 as YSYEKL. The CDR3 DNA reads TGCGCCAGCAGCCTGTCCCAACAGGGGACCTCTGAAAAACTGTTTTTT. Encoded protein: CASSLSQQGTSEKLFF.

The sample holds one count of this clone. The V gene is TRBV6-5, the J gene TRBJ1-2; 11 bases are shared with TRBD1. V shed 2 bases, J shed 7 bases, and the junction held 6 bases outside the gene matches. Germline assignment: CDR1 MNHEY and CDR2 SVGAGI. The CDR3 loop spans 15 amino acids. The CDR3 reads CASSYTGQGASGYTF. The CDR3 DNA reads as TGTGCCAGCAGTTACACAGGACAGGGGGCAAGTGGCTACACCTTC.

This clone has only one observation. The chain joins TRBV19 to TRBJ1-5, with TRBD1 identical over 9 bases. Unmatched junction bases numbered 5, after V lost 7 bases and J lost 4 bases. Germline V gives CDR1 LNHDA, CDR2 SQIVND (reference sequence). The CDR3 contains 14 residues. CDR3 residues: CASNTGQGNQPQHF. DNA of the CDR3: TGTGCCAGTAACACGGGACAGGGAAATCAGCCCCAGCATTTT.

V gene TRBV3-1 (or the pseudogene TRBV3-2) combines with J gene TRBJ2-7, with 7 bases identical to TRBD2. The ends lost 2 bases at V and 2 bases at J; junction bases unmatched: 9. Germline assignment: CDR1 LGHDT and CDR2 YNNKEL (reference sequence). The length of the CDR3 is 16 residues. The CDR3 loop reads CASSQIKRGLAYEQYF. DNA for the CDR3: TGTGCCAGCAGCCAAATTAAGCGGGGCTTAGCCTACGAGCAGTACTTC.